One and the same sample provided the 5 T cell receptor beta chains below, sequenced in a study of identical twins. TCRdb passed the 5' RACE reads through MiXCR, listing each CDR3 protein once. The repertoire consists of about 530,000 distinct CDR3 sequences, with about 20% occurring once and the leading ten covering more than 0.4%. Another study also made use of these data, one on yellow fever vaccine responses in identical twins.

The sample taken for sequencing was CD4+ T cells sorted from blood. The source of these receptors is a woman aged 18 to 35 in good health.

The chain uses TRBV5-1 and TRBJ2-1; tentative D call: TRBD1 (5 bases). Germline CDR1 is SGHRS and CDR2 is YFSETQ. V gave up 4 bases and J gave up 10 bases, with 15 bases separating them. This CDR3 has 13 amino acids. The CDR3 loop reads CASSRVDSQEQFF. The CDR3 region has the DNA TGCGCCAGCAGCCGAGTTGACAGTCAGGAGCAGTTCTTC.

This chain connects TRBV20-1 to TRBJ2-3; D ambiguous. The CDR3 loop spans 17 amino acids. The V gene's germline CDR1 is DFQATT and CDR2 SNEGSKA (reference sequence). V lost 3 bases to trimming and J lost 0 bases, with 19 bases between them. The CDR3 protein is CSARDLGQETSTDTQYF. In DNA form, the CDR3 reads TGCAGTGCTAGGGACCTCGGGCAGGAGACTAGCACAGATACGCAGTATTTT.

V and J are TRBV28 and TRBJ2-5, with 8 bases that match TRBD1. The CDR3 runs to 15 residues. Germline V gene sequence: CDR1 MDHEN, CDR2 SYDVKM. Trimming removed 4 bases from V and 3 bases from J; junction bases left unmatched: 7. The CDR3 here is CASSSSGTGKETQYF. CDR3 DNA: TGTGCCAGCAGTTCCTCCGGGACAGGAAAAGAGACCCAGTACTTC.

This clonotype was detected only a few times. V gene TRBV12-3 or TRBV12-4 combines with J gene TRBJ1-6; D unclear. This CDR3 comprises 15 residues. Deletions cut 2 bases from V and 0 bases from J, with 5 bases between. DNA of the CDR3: TGTGCCAGCAGTTTACAGAGCTCCTATAATTCACCCCTCCACTTT. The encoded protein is CASSLQSSYNSPLHF.

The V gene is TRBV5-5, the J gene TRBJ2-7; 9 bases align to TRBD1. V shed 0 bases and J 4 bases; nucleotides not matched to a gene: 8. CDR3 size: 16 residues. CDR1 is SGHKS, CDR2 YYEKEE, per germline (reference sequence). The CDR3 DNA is TGTGCCAGCAGCTTGGCCTATGGACAGGGGTTATACGAGCAGTACTTC. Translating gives CASSLAYGQGLYEQYF.